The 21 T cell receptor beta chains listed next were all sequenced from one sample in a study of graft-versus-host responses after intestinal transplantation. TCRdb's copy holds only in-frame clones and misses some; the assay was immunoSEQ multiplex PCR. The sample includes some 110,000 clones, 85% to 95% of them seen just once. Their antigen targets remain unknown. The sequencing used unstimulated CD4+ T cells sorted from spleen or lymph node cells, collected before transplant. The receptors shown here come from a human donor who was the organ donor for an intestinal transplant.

CDR3 coding DNA: TGTGCCACCAGCAGAGATACGAGGGGTGAAGCTTTCTTT. Protein sequence: CATSRDTRGEAFF. The chain uses TRBV15 and TRBJ1-1; tentative D call: TRBD1 (5 bases). Germline CDR1 LNHNV, CDR2 YYDKDF (reference sequence). The CDR3 extends over 13 amino acids. Between the trimmed V and J ends, which lost 0 bases and 7 bases, there was a span of 9 bases.

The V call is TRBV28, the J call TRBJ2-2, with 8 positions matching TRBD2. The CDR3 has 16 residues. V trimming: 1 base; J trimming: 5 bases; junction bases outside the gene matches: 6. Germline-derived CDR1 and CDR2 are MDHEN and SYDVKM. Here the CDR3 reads CASSLFRLAGTGELFF. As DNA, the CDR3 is TGTGCCAGCAGTTTATTTAGGCTAGCGGGTACCGGGGAGCTGTTTTTT. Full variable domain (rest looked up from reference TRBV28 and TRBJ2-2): DVKVTQSSRYLVKRTGEKVFLECVQDMDHENMFWYRQDPGLGLRLIYFSYDVKMKEKGDIPEGYSVSREKKERFSLILESASTNQTSMYLCASSLFRLAGTGELFFGEGSRLTVL.

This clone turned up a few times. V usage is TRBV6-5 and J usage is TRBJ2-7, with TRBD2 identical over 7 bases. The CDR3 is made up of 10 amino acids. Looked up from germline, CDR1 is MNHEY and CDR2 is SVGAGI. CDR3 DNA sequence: TGTTGCCGGGAGGAATACGAGCAGTACTTC. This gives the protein CCREEYEQYF.

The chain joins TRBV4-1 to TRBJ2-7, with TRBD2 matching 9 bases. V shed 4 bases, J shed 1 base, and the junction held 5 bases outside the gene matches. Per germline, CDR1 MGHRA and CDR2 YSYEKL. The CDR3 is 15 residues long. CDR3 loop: CASSPGLAFSYEQYF. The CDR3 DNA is TGCGCCAGCAGCCCTGGACTAGCGTTTTCCTACGAGCAGTACTTC.

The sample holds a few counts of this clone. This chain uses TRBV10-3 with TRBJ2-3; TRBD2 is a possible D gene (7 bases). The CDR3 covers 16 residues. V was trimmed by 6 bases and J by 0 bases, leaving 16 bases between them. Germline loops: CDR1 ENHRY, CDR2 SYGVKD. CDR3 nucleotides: TGTGCCATCAGCCGAGGGGGGGGGAGCAGCACAGATACGCAGTATTTT. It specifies CAISRGGGSSTDTQYF.

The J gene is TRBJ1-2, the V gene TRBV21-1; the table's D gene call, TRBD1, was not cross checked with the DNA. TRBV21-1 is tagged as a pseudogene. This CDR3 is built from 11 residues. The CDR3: CASTAGLGYTF. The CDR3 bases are TGTGCCAGCACGGCAGGGCTCGGCTACACCTTC.

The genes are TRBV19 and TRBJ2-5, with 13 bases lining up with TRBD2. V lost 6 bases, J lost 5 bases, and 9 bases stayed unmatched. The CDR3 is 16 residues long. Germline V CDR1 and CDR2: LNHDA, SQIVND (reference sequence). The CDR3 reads CASRGTSGNWWETQYF. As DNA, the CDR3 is TGTGCCAGTAGGGGGACTAGCGGGAATTGGTGGGAGACCCAGTACTTC.

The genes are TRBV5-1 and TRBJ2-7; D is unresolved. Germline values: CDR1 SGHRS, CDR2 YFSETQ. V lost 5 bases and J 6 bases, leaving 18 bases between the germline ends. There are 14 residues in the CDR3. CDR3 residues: CASSTGPAPTEQYF. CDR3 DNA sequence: TGCGCCAGCAGTACCGGGCCCGCTCCTACCGAGCAGTACTTC.

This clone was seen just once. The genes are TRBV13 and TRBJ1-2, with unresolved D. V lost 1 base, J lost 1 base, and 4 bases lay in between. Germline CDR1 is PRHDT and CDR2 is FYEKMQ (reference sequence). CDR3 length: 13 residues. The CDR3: CASSLDNNYGYTF. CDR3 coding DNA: TGTGCCAGCAGCTTAGACAATAACTATGGCTACACCTTC. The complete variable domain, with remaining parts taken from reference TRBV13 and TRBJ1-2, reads AAGVIQSPRHLIKEKRETATLKCYPIPRHDTVYWYQQGPGQDPQFLISFYEKMQSDKGSIPDRFSAQQFSDYHSELNMSSLELGDSALYFCASSLDNNYGYTFGSGTRLTVV.

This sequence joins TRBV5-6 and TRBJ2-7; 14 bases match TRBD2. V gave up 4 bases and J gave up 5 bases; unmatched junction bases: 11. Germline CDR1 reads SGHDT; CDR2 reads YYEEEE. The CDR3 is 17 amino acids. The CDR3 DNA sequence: TGTGCCAGCAGCCCGGCACCGGGACTAGCGGGAGAAAACGAGCAGTACTTC. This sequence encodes CASSPAPGLAGENEQYF.

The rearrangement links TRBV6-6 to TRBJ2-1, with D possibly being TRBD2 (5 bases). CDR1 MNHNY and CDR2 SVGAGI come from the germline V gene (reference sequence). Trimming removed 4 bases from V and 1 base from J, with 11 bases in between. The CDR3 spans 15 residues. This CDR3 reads CASSSHEGSYNEQFF. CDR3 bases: TGTGCCAGCAGTTCACATGAGGGTTCCTACAATGAGCAGTTCTTC.

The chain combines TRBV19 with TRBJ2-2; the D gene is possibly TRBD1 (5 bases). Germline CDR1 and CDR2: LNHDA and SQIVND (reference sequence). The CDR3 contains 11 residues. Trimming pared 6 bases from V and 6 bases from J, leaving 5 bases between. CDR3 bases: TGTGCCAGTAGGGGGCCCGGGGAGCTGTTTTTT. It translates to CASRGPGELFF.

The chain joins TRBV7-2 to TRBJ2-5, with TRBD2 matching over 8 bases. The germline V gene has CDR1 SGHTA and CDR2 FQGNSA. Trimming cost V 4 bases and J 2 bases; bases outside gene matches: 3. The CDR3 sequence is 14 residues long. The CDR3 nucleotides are TGTGCCAGCAGCTCACTAGCGGTACAAGAGACCCAGTACTTC. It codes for CASSSLAVQETQYF.

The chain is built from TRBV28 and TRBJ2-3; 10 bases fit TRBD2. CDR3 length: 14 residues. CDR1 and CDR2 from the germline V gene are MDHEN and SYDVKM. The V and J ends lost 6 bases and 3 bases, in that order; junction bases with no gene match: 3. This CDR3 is CASSQLAGTDTQYF. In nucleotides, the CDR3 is TGTGCCAGCAGCCAACTAGCGGGGACAGATACGCAGTATTTT.

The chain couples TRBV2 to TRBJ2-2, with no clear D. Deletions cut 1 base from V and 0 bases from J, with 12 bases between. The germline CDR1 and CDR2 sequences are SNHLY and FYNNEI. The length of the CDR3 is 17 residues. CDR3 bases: TGTGCCAGCAGTGAAGATCCGACGCCAGCGAACACCGGGGAGCTGTTTTTT. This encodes CASSEDPTPANTGELFF. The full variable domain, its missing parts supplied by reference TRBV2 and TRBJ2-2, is EPEVTQTPSHQVTQMGQEVILRCVPISNHLYFYWYRQILGQKVEFLVSFYNNEISEKSEIFDDQFSVERPDGSNFTLKIRSTKLEDSAMYFCASSEDPTPANTGELFFGEGSRLTVL.

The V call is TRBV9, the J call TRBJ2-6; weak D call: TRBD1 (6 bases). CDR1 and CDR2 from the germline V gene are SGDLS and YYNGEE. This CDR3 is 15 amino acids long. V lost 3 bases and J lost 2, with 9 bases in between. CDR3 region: CASSGYRAGANVLTF. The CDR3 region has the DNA TGTGCCAGCAGCGGTTACAGGGCTGGGGCCAACGTCCTGACTTTC.

The CDR3 protein is CASSEGLAGEGYEQYF. DNA for the CDR3: TGTGCCAGCAGTGAAGGACTAGCGGGAGAGGGCTACGAGCAGTACTTC. The rearrangement uses TRBV6-4 and TRBJ2-7, with TRBD2 identical over 13 bases. V shed 3 bases, J shed 3 bases, and the junction held 5 bases outside the gene matches. CDR1 and CDR2 (germline): MRHNA, SNTAGT. The CDR3 is 16 residues long.

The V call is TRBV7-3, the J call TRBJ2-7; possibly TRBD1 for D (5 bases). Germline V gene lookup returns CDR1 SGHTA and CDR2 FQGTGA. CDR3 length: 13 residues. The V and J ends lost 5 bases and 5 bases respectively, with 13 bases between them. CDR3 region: CASSPTPGNEQYF. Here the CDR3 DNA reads TGTGCCAGCAGCCCAACCCCAGGGAACGAGCAGTACTTC. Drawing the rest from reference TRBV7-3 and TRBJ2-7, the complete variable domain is GAGVSQTPSNKVTEKGKYVELRCDPISGHTALYWYRQSLGQGPEFLIYFQGTGAADDSGLPNDRFFAVRPEGSVSTLKIQRTERGDSAVYLCASSPTPGNEQYFGPGTRLTVT.

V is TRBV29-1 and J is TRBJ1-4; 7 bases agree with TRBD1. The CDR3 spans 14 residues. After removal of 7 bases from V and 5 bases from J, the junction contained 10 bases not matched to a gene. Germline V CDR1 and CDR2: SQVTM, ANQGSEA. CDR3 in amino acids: CSALSTGLNEKLFF. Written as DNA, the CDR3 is TGCAGCGCCCTTTCGACAGGGCTGAATGAAAAACTGTTTTTT. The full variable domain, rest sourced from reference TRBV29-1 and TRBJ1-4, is SAVISQKPSRDICQRGTSLTIQCQVDSQVTMMFWYRQQPGQSLTLIATANQGSEATYESGFVIDKFPISRPNLTFSTLTVSNMSPEDSSIYLCSALSTGLNEKLFFGSGTQLSVL.

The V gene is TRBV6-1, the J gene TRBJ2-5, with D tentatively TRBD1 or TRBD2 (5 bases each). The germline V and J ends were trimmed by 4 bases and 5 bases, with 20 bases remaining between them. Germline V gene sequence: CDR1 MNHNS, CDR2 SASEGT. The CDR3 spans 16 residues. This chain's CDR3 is CASSGIGTPGAETQYF. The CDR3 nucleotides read TGTGCCAGCAGTGGAATCGGGACCCCGGGCGCGGAGACCCAGTACTTC.

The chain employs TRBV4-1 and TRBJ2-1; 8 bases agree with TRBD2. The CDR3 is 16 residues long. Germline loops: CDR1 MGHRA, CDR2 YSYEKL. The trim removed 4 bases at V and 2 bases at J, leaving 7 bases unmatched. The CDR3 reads CASSPPDSGTYNEQFF. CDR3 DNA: TGCGCCAGCAGCCCCCCGGATAGCGGGACCTACAATGAGCAGTTCTTC.